A single sample is the source of the 2 T cell receptor beta chains below, sequenced in a study of T cell clonality in common variable immunodeficiency. Some clones are missing from TCRdb's copy, which holds only in-frame ones; the method was immunoSEQ multiplex PCR. This sample carries under 50,000 clones, none of them present only once. The material sequenced was peripheral blood mononuclear cells. These receptors all come from a person aged 18 to 75 in good health.

This clone was observed many times. The CDR3 extends 3 residues past the end of the read, so its final part is completed from the germline J gene. The J gene is TRBJ1-5, the V gene TRBV30; 9 bases match TRBD1. The germline gives CDR1 GTSNPN, CDR2 SVGIG (reference sequence). V trimming: 4 bases; J trimming: 7 bases; junction bases outside the gene matches: 5. The CDR3 spans 13 residues. CDR3 DNA (partial): TGTGCCTGGACCGGACAGGGGTCACAGCCC. Residues: CAWTGQGSQP. The entire CDR3 protein reads CAWTGQGSQPQHF. The full variable domain, with the rest looked up from reference TRBV30 and TRBJ1-5, is SQTIHQWPATLVQPVGSPLSLECTVEGTSNPNLYWYRQAAGRGLQLLFYSVGIGQISSEVPQNLSASRPQDRQFILSSKKLLLSDSGFYLCAWTGQGSQPQHFGDGTRLSIL.

This clone has a count of ten or more. The chain's CDR3 is CASSPGTSFYEQYF. CDR3 bases read: TGTGCCAGCAGCCCAGGGACTAGCTTTTACGAG. J is TRBJ2-7 and V is TRBV5-6, with 9 nucleotides matching TRBD2. The sequenced fragment ends 3 residues before the CDR3 boundary, so the rest is inferred from the germline J gene. Germline lookup yields CDR1 SGHDT and CDR2 YYEEEE. Trimming took 4 bases from V and 4 from J; bases not matched to a gene: 6. There are 14 residues in the CDR3.